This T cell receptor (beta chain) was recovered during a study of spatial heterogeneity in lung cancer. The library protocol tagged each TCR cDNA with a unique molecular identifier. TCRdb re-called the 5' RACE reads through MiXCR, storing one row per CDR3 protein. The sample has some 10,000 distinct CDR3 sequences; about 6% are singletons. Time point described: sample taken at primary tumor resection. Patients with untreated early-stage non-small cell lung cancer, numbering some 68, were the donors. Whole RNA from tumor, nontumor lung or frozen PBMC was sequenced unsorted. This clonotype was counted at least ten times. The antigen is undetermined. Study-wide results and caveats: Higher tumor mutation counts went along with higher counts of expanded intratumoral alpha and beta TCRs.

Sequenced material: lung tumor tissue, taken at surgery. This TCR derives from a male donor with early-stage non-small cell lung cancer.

Here the CDR3 reads CASSLGVDQPQHF. The DNA of the CDR3 is TGTGCCAGCAGCTTAGGAGTGGATCAGCCCCAGCATTTT. The chain joins TRBV11-2 to TRBJ1-5, with D unresolved. CDR3 length equals 13 residues. V lost 1 base to trimming and J lost 5 bases, with 6 bases between them. Germline V CDR1 and CDR2: SGHAT, FQNNGV.